Given below is one T cell receptor beta chain in context. Its antigen is unknown. The data derive from a study of cytomegalovirus exposure and HLA in healthy donors. Nominally healthy donors provided the samples, though records likely missed some immune exposures. Study-wide results and caveats: Later genetic work tied a missense DCLRE1C variant to beta-chain V and J trimming. It was in a later analysis that TCR association rates were seen to vary by HLA locus, highest for DRB1 and lowest for HLA-C. Accurate prediction of HLA-A and HLA-B alleles (for most subjects) was reportedly achieved from TCR beta sequences.

CDR3 size: 15 residues. V was pared by 2 bases and J by 2 bases, with 1 base of the junction left unmatched. Germline V CDR1 and CDR2: SGHRS, YFSETQ. It was with 60 Vbeta and 13 Jbeta primers that the PCR ran. Method: immunoSEQ multiplex PCR; TCRdb's copy keeps in-frame clones and lacks some. Here the sample spans 150,000 to 250,000 clones, 79% being singletons. The gene calls are TRBV5-1 and TRBJ2-5; 12 bases are a match to TRBD2. The sample consisted of PBMCs. This clonotype was obtained from a woman aged 25-40 years in good health and CMV-seropositive. The CDR3 loop is CASSFGTSGQETQYF. In DNA, the CDR3 is TGCGCCAGCAGCTTCGGGACTAGCGGGCAAGAGACCCAGTACTTC. The variable domain in full, with the rest retrieved from reference TRBV5-1 and TRBJ2-5, is KAGVTQTPRYLIKTRGQQVTLSCSPISGHRSVSWYQQTPGQGLQFLFEYFSETQRNKGNFPGRFSGRQFSNSRSEMNVSTLELGDSALYLCASSFGTSGQETQYFGPGTRLLVL.